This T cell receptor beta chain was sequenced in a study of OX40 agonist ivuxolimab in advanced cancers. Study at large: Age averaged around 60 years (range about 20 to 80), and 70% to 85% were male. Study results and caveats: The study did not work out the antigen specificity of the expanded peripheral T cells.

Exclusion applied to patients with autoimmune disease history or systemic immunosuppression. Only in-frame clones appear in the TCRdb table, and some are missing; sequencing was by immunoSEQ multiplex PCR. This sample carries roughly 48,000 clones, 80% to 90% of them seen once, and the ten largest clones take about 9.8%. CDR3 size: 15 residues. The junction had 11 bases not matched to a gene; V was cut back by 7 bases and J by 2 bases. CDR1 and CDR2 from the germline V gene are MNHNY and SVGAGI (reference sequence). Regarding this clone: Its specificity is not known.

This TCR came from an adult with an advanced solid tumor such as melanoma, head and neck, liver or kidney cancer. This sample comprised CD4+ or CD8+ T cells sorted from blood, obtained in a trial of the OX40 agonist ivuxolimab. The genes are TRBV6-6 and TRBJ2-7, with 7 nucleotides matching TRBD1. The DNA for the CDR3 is TGTGCCAGCAAGAAAGACAGGGACCCAACCTACGAGCAGTACTTC. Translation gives CASKKDRDPTYEQYF.